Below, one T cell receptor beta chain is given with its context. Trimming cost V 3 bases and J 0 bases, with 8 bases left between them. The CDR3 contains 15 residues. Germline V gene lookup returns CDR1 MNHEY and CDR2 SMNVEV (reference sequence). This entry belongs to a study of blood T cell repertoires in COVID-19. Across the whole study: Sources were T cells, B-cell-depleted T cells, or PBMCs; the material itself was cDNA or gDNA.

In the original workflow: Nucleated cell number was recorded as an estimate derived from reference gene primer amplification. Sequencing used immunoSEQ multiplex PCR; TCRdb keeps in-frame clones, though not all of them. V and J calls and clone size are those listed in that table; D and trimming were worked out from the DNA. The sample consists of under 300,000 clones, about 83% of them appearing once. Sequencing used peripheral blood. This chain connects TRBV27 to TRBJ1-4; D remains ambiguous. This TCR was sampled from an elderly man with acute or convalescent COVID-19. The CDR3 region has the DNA TGTGCCAGCAGTTTCCAGACTGCAACTAATGAAAAACTGTTTTTT. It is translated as CASSFQTATNEKLFF.